These 16 T cell receptor beta chains were sequenced from one sample in a study of T cell repertoires in cytomegalovirus infection. Antigen specificity for these receptors is unknown. A single record per CDR3 protein comes from TCRdb applying MiXCR to the reads. The table shows approximately 100,000 distinct CDR3 sequences, with about 40% occurring only once. Here the sequenced sample was CD8+ T cells from cultured PBMCs, taken from culture after CMV antigen stimulation. The receptors here all came from a human donor in good health (CMV status not recorded). Some clones in this sample may be carry-over from other donors' samples.

Only a few counts were recorded for this clonotype. The chain has TRBV7-9 and TRBJ2-5; the match to TRBD2 covers 12 bases. The CDR3 spans 18 residues. Per the germline V gene, CDR1 is SEHNR and CDR2 is FQNEAQ (reference sequence). V lost 5 bases to trimming and J lost 0 bases; unmatched junction nucleotides: 10. CDR3: CASSPGLAGPEYQETQYF. The CDR3, as DNA: TGTGCCAGCAGCCCTGGACTAGCGGGGCCCGAGTACCAAGAGACCCAGTACTTC. Based on the CDR3 plus reference TRBV7-9 and TRBJ2-5, the full variable domain is DTGVSQNPRHKITKRGQNVTFRCDPISEHNRLYWYRQTLGQGPEFLTYFQNEAQLEKSRLLSDRFSAERPKGSFSTLEIQRTEQGDSAMYLCASSPGLAGPEYQETQYFGPGTRLLVL.

This clonotype occurred a few times. The genes are TRBV28 and TRBJ1-5; 8 bases align to TRBD1. The V segment lost 3 bases and the J segment 0 bases; nucleotides outside the gene matches: 7. There are 17 residues in the CDR3. In germline, CDR1 is MDHEN, CDR2 SYDVKM. The CDR3 DNA follows: TGTGCCAGCAGTTTCGACAGGGGCCTATATAGCAATCAGCCCCAGCATTTT. This sequence encodes CASSFDRGLYSNQPQHF.

The gene calls are TRBV5-1 and TRBJ2-5; D call uncertain. The CDR3 loop spans 14 amino acids. Trimming removed 0 bases from V and 0 bases from J, with 6 bases in between. Germline CDR1 and CDR2: SGHRS and YFSETQ. CDR3 bases: TGCGCCAGCAGCTTGGCACCGTACCAAGAGACCCAGTACTTC. Translation: CASSLAPYQETQYF.

The chain has TRBV7-9 and TRBJ2-3; D not certain. CDR3 size: 15 residues. Germline V CDR1 and CDR2: SEHNR, FQNEAQ (reference sequence). The V and J ends lost 5 bases and 2 bases respectively, with 14 bases between them. The CDR3 coding sequence is TGTGCCAGCAGCCACAGATCGCTAGTCACAGATACGCAGTATTTT. Its protein is CASSHRSLVTDTQYF.

In this sample, this clonotype turned up a few times. This chain connects TRBV7-9 to TRBJ2-2; a possible D gene is TRBD2 (6 bases). The V end lost 5 bases, the J end lost 4 bases, and 14 bases lay between the germline ends. The germline CDR1 and CDR2 sequences are SEHNR and FQNEAQ (reference sequence). The CDR3 sequence is 15 residues long. CDR3 sequence (DNA): TGTGCCAGCAGCCCTCCTGGGGGAGGCACCGGGGAGCTGTTTTTT. This gives the protein CASSPPGGGTGELFF.

This rearrangement joins TRBV19 to TRBJ2-1; D tentatively reads TRBD1 or TRBD2 (5 bases each). Trimming left V 6 bases short and J 4 bases short, with 16 bases between. This CDR3 is 15 amino acids long. In germline, CDR1 is LNHDA, CDR2 SQIVND (reference sequence). CDR3 protein: CASSLGTGFYNEQFF. In DNA, the CDR3 is TGTGCCAGTAGCCTCGGGACGGGGTTTTACAATGAGCAGTTCTTC.

The rearrangement links TRBV6-5 to TRBJ1-1; D ambiguous. The germline CDR1 and CDR2 sequences are MNHEY and SVGAGI. Between the trimmed V and J ends, which lost 0 bases and 1 base, there was a span of 9 bases. The CDR3 contains 15 residues. The CDR3 DNA follows: TGTGCCAGCAGTTACTCGAACGCGTGGAACACTGAAGCTTTCTTT. Translating gives CASSYSNAWNTEAFF.

This clonotype appeared once. Here the CDR3 reads CASSIPGQGIYEQYF. The CDR3 region has the DNA TGTGCCAGCAGCATACCGGGACAGGGGATCTACGAGCAGTACTTC. The rearrangement joins TRBV5-4 to TRBJ2-7; the match to TRBD1 covers 10 bases. The CDR3 is 15 residues long. Germline V CDR1 and CDR2: SGHNT, YYREEE (reference sequence). Trimming removed 4 bases from V and 3 bases from J; junction bases left unmatched: 7. Full variable domain (remainder filled in from reference TRBV5-4 and TRBJ2-7): ETGVTQSPTHLIKTRGQQVTLRCSSQSGHNTVSWYQQALGQGPQFIFQYYREEENGRGNFPPRFSGLQFPNYSSELNVNALELDDSALYLCASSIPGQGIYEQYFGPGTRLTVT.

This clonotype was recorded once. The J gene is TRBJ2-1, the V gene TRBV7-6, with 10 bases that match TRBD1. The CDR3 totals 17 residues. CDR1 is SGHVS, CDR2 FNYEAQ, per germline. With 5 bases clipped from V and 8 bases from J, the junction kept 15 bases outside the gene matches. As DNA, the CDR3 is TGTGCCAGCAGCCCAAGGACAGGGGGAACCTCTAAGGATGAGCAGTTCTTC. It encodes CASSPRTGGTSKDEQFF.

In this sample, this clonotype turned up once. The chain carries TRBV27 and TRBJ2-5; D is undetermined. Germline V gives CDR1 MNHEY, CDR2 SMNVEV (reference sequence). V was shortened by 6 bases and J by 0 bases, with 8 bases between the two germline ends. The CDR3 extends over 13 amino acids. As DNA, the CDR3 is TGTGCCAGCAGAGTTTCAAACCAAGAGACCCAGTACTTC. It encodes CASRVSNQETQYF.

In this sample, this clonotype turned up many times. This chain links TRBV7-6 with TRBJ1-4; the D is unclear. Germline CDR1 is SGHVS and CDR2 is FNYEAQ. CDR3 length: 16 amino acids. With 5 bases removed from V and 0 bases from J, the gap between germline ends came to 13 bases. The CDR3 DNA reads as TGTGCCAGCAGCCCCCGGAGGGCTGCAACTAATGAAAAACTGTTTTTT. Amino acid sequence: CASSPRRAATNEKLFF.

The chain carries TRBV19 and TRBJ2-1, with D tentatively TRBD2 (5 bases). The length of the CDR3 is 14 residues. Germline values: CDR1 LNHDA, CDR2 SQIVND (reference sequence). Trimming pared 6 bases from V and 3 bases from J, leaving 12 bases between. The CDR3 bases are TGTGCCAGTAGCGAGGGTATAAGCTACAATGAGCAGTTCTTC. The encoded protein is CASSEGISYNEQFF.

This chain links TRBV4-1 with TRBJ2-7, with D perhaps matching TRBD1 (5 bases). Trimming took off 2 bases at V and 6 bases at J, with 11 bases between the two ends. The germline V gene encodes CDR1 MGHRA and CDR2 YSYEKL. The CDR3 contains 13 residues. The CDR3 coding sequence is TGCGCCAGCAGCCAATTACCGACAGTCGAGCAGTACTTC. It encodes CASSQLPTVEQYF.

This sequence joins TRBV27 and TRBJ1-1, with D maybe TRBD1 (6 bases). CDR3 length equals 14 residues. V lost 5 bases to trimming and J lost 6 bases, with 16 bases between them. Germline CDR1 and CDR2: MNHEY and SMNVEV (reference sequence). The CDR3 is CASSPFPGGPEAFF. The CDR3, as DNA: TGTGCCAGCAGTCCCTTTCCGGGGGGGCCTGAAGCTTTCTTT.

The table lists this clonotype with many counts. V is TRBV6-2 or TRBV6-3 and J is TRBJ2-7, with 12 bases fitting TRBD1. The V gene's germline CDR1 is MNHEY and CDR2 SVGEGT. The V gene end was trimmed by 4 bases and the J gene end by 5 bases; junction bases not matched to a gene: 3. The CDR3 spans 14 residues. The CDR3 DNA follows: TGTGCCAGCAGTTCGGGACAGGGGGCCAACGAGCAGTACTTC. Translated, it gives CASSSGQGANEQYF.

This rearrangement joins TRBV7-8 to TRBJ2-3; possibly TRBD1 or TRBD2 for D (6 bases each). V was clipped by 4 bases and J by 7 bases, with 18 bases between them. This CDR3 region has 15 residues. The V gene's germline CDR1 is SGHVS and CDR2 FQNEAQ. The CDR3, as DNA: TGTGCCAGCAGCTCCGAAGGGGGGAGCATGAATACGCAGTATTTT. Protein: CASSSEGGSMNTQYF.